A single sample is the source of the 16 T cell receptor beta chains below, sequenced in a study. The sorted Tregs were CD4+CD25+CD127-/low cells. Each CDR3 protein gets one entry after TCRdb re-called the 5' RACE reads with MiXCR. The table records about 10,000 distinct CDR3 sequences, around a quarter of them present only once. The sample consisted of Tregs sorted from a lymph node. Receptors originate from a female donor with breast cancer.

This clonotype appeared many times. The chain links TRBV6-5 to TRBJ1-1, with 8 bases lining up with TRBD1. Germline V CDR1 and CDR2: MNHEY, SVGAGI. The CDR3 is made up of 14 amino acids. V trimming: 5 bases; J trimming: 5 bases; junction bases outside the gene matches: 7. CDR3 in DNA: TGTGCCAGCAGTCACGGACAGGGAATAACTGAAGCTTTCTTT. It is translated as CASSHGQGITEAFF.

This clonotype has just a few counts. The V call is TRBV7-9, the J call TRBJ2-3; a possible D gene is TRBD2 (6 bases). The germline V and J ends were trimmed by 0 bases and 3 bases, with 7 bases remaining between them. This CDR3 comprises 14 residues. Germline V gives CDR1 SEHNR, CDR2 FQNEAQ (reference sequence). The CDR3 bases are TGTGCCAGCAGCTTAGCGGGAGGTACAGATACGCAGTATTTT. Translating it yields CASSLAGGTDTQYF. Filled out from reference TRBV7-9 and TRBJ2-3, the complete variable domain reads DTGVSQNPRHKITKRGQNVTFRCDPISEHNRLYWYRQTLGQGPEFLTYFQNEAQLEKSRLLSDRFSAERPKGSFSTLEIQRTEQGDSAMYLCASSLAGGTDTQYFGPGTRLTVL.

Within the sample, this clonotype is medium-sized. The chain links TRBV4-2 to TRBJ2-3; TRBD2 matches 10 bases. Germline V gene data show CDR1 as LGHNA and CDR2 as YNFKEQ. The CDR3 is 17 amino acids. The V gene end was trimmed by 0 bases and the J gene end by 5 bases; junction bases not matched to a gene: 8. The CDR3, as DNA: TGTGCCAGCAGCCAAGAAGGCCTAGCGGGAGCCGGAGATACGCAGTATTTT. Translating gives CASSQEGLAGAGDTQYF.

Of note for this clonotype: At one of its ends the junction is not consistent with the germline gene, which may arise from a read error. The chain carries TRBV10-3 and TRBJ1-2; D gene ambiguous. Germline V gene sequence: CDR1 ENHRY, CDR2 SYGVKD. The CDR3 has 16 amino acids. DNA for the CDR3: TGTGCCTTCAGTGAGTCCCTGGGAGGGCGACTTTATGGCTACACCTTC. It codes for CAFSESLGGRLYGYTF.

This clonotype came up many times. CDR3: CASSRVGQNTGELFF. The CDR3 nucleotides are TGCGCCAGCAGCCGCGTGGGACAAAACACCGGGGAGCTGTTTTTT. The chain has TRBV5-1 and TRBJ2-2, with D possibly being TRBD1 (6 bases). The CDR3 spans 15 residues. Germline CDR1 and CDR2: SGHRS and YFSETQ. Deletions cut 4 bases from V and 2 bases from J, with 12 bases between.

This clonotype was detected only a few times. The chain combines TRBV9 with TRBJ2-1; tentatively, D is TRBD2 (5 bases). There are 15 residues in the CDR3. The germline gives CDR1 SGDLS, CDR2 YYNGEE. The germline V and J ends were trimmed by 2 bases and 2 bases, with 11 bases remaining between them. The CDR3 is CASSVTRAAYNEQFF. The CDR3 DNA reads TGTGCCAGCAGCGTCACTAGGGCCGCCTACAATGAGCAGTTCTTC.

This clonotype has a handful of counts. V gene TRBV7-3 combines with J gene TRBJ2-1; D is unclear. V was shortened by 2 bases and J by 9 bases, with 11 bases between the two germline ends. The CDR3 covers 13 residues. Germline values: CDR1 SGHTA, CDR2 FQGTGA. The CDR3 DNA reads as TGTGCCAGCAGCTTAGGCCCCGCTGGTGAGCAGTTCTTC. Protein: CASSLGPAGEQFF.

This clonotype has ten or more counts. V and J are TRBV11-1 and TRBJ2-6; 7 nucleotides line up with TRBD1. J lost 4 bases, V lost 5 bases, and 5 bases had no gene match. This CDR3 contains 15 residues. CDR1 is SGHAT, CDR2 FQDESV, per germline (reference sequence). The CDR3 is CASSPGTAGANVLTF. In DNA, the CDR3 is TGTGCCAGCAGCCCTGGGACAGCCGGGGCCAACGTCCTGACTTTC.

This clonotype qualifies as medium-sized. The chain recombines TRBV4-2 with TRBJ2-7; D gene uncertain. The length of the CDR3 is 14 residues. V was shortened by 1 base and J by 5 bases, with 12 bases between the two germline ends. Looked up from germline, CDR1 is LGHNA and CDR2 is YNFKEQ. The CDR3 reads CASSQVVDPDEQYF. As DNA, the CDR3 is TGTGCCAGCAGCCAAGTTGTGGATCCGGACGAGCAGTACTTC.

This clonotype was observed a few times. The genes are TRBV3-1 and TRBJ2-1; TRBD2 agrees at 9 bases. Germline V gives CDR1 LGHDT, CDR2 YNNKEL (reference sequence). Trimming removed 1 base from V and 9 bases from J; junction bases left unmatched: 7. The CDR3 loop spans 15 amino acids. DNA for the CDR3: TGTGCCAGCAGCCAAGCGGGACTAGCTGGGAGTGAGCAGTTCTTC. This codes for CASSQAGLAGSEQFF.

This clonotype is labeled medium-sized. This chain connects TRBV5-5 to TRBJ2-7, with D tentatively TRBD2 (6 bases). The CDR3 consists of 14 residues. V dropped 4 bases and J dropped 2 bases, with 13 bases sitting between them. Germline CDR1 reads SGHKS; CDR2 reads YYEKEE (reference sequence). Here the CDR3 reads CASSPRTGAYEQYF. The CDR3 DNA reads as TGTGCCAGCAGCCCGAGGACGGGGGCCTACGAGCAGTACTTC.

In regard to this clonotype: A much larger clone differs from this one at a single base, so this may be a read error. The rearrangement uses TRBV7-2 and TRBJ2-7; D is perhaps TRBD1 (5 bases). CDR1 is SGHTA and CDR2 is FQGNSA in the germline V gene. The CDR3 is 17 amino acids. The CDR3 DNA reads as TGTGCCAGCAGCTTAGATCGACAGCGTCAGAGCTCCTACGAGCAGGACTTC. Translating gives CASSLDRQRQSSYEQDF.

As regards this clonotype: Relative to the germline gene, one junction end is altered; a read error may explain this. The chain couples TRBV29-1 to TRBJ1-1; tentatively, D is TRBD1 (5 bases). Looked up from germline, CDR1 is SQVTM and CDR2 is ANQGSEA. The CDR3 totals 15 residues. CDR3: CSVVSPSGLNTEAFF. Here the CDR3 DNA reads TGCAGCGTTGTTTCCCCCTCGGGGCTGAACACCGAAGCTTTCTTT. Variable domain in full (rest from reference TRBV29-1 and TRBJ1-1): SAVISQKPSRDICQRGTSLTIQCQVDSQVTMMFWYRQQPGQSLTLIATANQGSEATYESGFVIDKFPISRPNLTFSTLTVSNMSPEDSSIYLCSVVSPSGLNTEAFFGQGTRLTVV.

This clonotype was detected only a few times. The chain is built from TRBV24-1 and TRBJ2-3, with D perhaps matching TRBD2 (5 bases). Trimming removed 1 base from V and 0 bases from J, with 10 bases in between. Germline-derived CDR1 and CDR2 are KGHDR and SFDVKD. The CDR3 consists of 16 residues. The CDR3 sequence is CATSDLEGASTDTQYF. DNA for the CDR3: TGTGCCACCAGTGATTTAGAGGGAGCCAGCACAGATACGCAGTATTTT.

The table lists this clonotype with many counts. This sequence joins TRBV6-5 and TRBJ1-1; no definite D call. The CDR3 runs 13 residues. The V gene lost 6 bases and the J gene lost 0 bases, with 8 bases spanning the gap. Germline V gives CDR1 MNHEY, CDR2 SVGAGI. The CDR3 is CASRAGMNTEAFF. CDR3 sequence (DNA): TGTGCCAGCAGGGCCGGGATGAACACTGAAGCTTTCTTT.

V gene TRBV7-2 combines with J gene TRBJ1-5; the D gene is possibly TRBD1 (5 bases). The V gene's germline CDR1 is SGHTA and CDR2 FQGNSA. Trimming left V 1 base short and J 0 bases short, with 7 bases between. CDR3 length equals 15 residues. The CDR3 loop is CASSLEGNSNQPQHF. Written as DNA, the CDR3 is TGTGCCAGCAGCTTAGAGGGGAATAGCAATCAGCCCCAGCATTTT. Looking up the rest from reference TRBV7-2 and TRBJ1-5 gives the full variable domain: GAGVSQSPSNKVTEKGKDVELRCDPISGHTALYWYRQSLGQGLEFLIYFQGNSAPDKSGLPSDRFSAERTGGSVSTLTIQRTQQEDSAVYLCASSLEGNSNQPQHFGDGTRLSIL.